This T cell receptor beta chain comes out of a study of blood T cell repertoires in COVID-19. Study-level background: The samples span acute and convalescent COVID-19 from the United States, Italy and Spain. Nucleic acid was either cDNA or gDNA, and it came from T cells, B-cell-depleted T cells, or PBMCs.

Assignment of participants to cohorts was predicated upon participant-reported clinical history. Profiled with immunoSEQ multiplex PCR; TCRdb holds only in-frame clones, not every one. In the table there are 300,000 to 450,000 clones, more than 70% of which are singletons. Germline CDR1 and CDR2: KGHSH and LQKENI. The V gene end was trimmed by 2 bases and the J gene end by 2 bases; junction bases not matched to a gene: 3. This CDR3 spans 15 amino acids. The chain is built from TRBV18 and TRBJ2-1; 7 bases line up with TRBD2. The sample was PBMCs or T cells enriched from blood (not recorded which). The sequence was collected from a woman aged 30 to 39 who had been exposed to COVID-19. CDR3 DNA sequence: TGTGCCAGCTCACCAGGACTAGGTACCTACAATGAGCAGTTCTTC. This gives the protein CASSPGLGTYNEQFF.